A selection of T cell receptor beta chains follows, all from one sample in a study of T cell repertoires in cytomegalovirus infection. TCRdb independently ran MiXCR on the reads; one entry per CDR3 protein. This table has 70,000 to 85,000 distinct CDR3 sequences, approximately 39% appearing once. Their recognized antigens are unknown. Specimen: CD8+ T cells from cultured PBMCs, collected from culture after CMV antigen stimulation. The receptor set was obtained from a human donor in good health (CMV status not recorded). Some clones in this sample may be carry-over from other donors' samples. Each CDR3 is given with its conserved first and last residue. The order of the fields is CDR3 DNA, CDR3 protein, clone size, D gene, J gene, V gene. A D gene is named only where the DNA matches it firmly. A row's size may be missing; if present it is once, few, many or a size class.

CDR3 DNA: TGCAGTGCTGGACCGGGACAGCTTTGGGAGACCCAGTACTTC
CDR3 protein: CSAGPGQLWETQYF
clone size: few
D gene: TRBD1
J gene: TRBJ2-5
V gene: TRBV20-1

CDR3 DNA: TGTGCCAGCCTGGAGGGTGAAGCTTTCTTT
CDR3 protein: CASLEGEAFF
clone size: few
D gene: NA
J gene: TRBJ1-1
V gene: TRBV2

CDR3 DNA: TGTGCCAGCAGTACCTCGTGGACGGGAAAAAACACTGAAGCTTTCTTT
CDR3 protein: CASSTSWTGKNTEAFF
clone size: few
D gene: NA
J gene: TRBJ1-1
V gene: TRBV28

CDR3 DNA: TGTGCCAGCAGCCAAAGCGGGAGCTCCTACAATGAGCAGTTCTTC
CDR3 protein: CASSQSGSSYNEQFF
clone size: NA
D gene: TRBD2
J gene: TRBJ2-1
V gene: TRBV7-9

CDR3 DNA: TGTGCCAGCAGCTTAGCGGGACAGGGGAGCGAGCAGTTCTTC
CDR3 protein: CASSLAGQGSEQFF
clone size: NA
D gene: TRBD1
J gene: TRBJ2-1
V gene: TRBV7-6

CDR3 DNA: TGTGCCAGCGGATTGGGGACAGGAGTGAGAGGAGGGTCGGGTAAACTGTTTTTT
CDR3 protein: CASGLGTGVRGGSGKLFF
clone size: few
D gene: TRBD1
J gene: TRBJ1-4
V gene: TRBV7-9

CDR3 DNA: TGTGCCAGCAGCGCCACCCAGGGGGTACTGAATACGCAGTATTTT
CDR3 protein: CASSATQGVLNTQYF
clone size: few
D gene: TRBD1
J gene: TRBJ2-3
V gene: TRBV7-6

CDR3 DNA: TGTGCCAGCAGCTTAGTCCCCTTTAGCAATCAGCCCCAGCATTTT
CDR3 protein: CASSLVPFSNQPQHF
clone size: NA
D gene: NA
J gene: TRBJ1-5
V gene: TRBV7-2

CDR3 DNA: TGTGCCAGCAGTGACAGGGGTAGCAATCAGCCCCAGCATTTT
CDR3 protein: CASSDRGSNQPQHF
clone size: NA
D gene: TRBD1
J gene: TRBJ1-5
V gene: TRBV28

CDR3 DNA: TGTGCCAGCAGTTTAACGACTGTGAACACTGAAGCTTTCTTT
CDR3 protein: CASSLTTVNTEAFF
clone size: few
D gene: NA
J gene: TRBJ1-1
V gene: TRBV6-1

CDR3 DNA: TGCGCCAGCAGCCAAGATTGGGACAGTAGTATTGAGCAGTACTTC
CDR3 protein: CASSQDWDSSIEQYF
clone size: few
D gene: TRBD1
J gene: TRBJ2-7
V gene: TRBV4-3

CDR3 DNA: TGTGCCAGCAGTATACAGGGGGTTGAGACCCAGTACTTC
CDR3 protein: CASSIQGVETQYF
clone size: NA
D gene: TRBD1
J gene: TRBJ2-5
V gene: TRBV6-1

CDR3 DNA: TGCGCCAGCAGCTTGGTGATTGGAAATGAAAAACTGTTTTTT
CDR3 protein: CASSLVIGNEKLFF
clone size: few
D gene: NA
J gene: TRBJ1-4
V gene: TRBV5-1

CDR3 DNA: TGTGCCATCAGTGCGGGGGCGTTATCTGGGGCCAACGTCCTGACTTTC
CDR3 protein: CAISAGALSGANVLTF
clone size: NA
D gene: NA
J gene: TRBJ2-6
V gene: TRBV10-3

CDR3 DNA: TGTGCCAGCAGTTATAGTGTTGAGCAGTTCTTC
CDR3 protein: CASSYSVEQFF
clone size: NA
D gene: NA
J gene: TRBJ2-1
V gene: TRBV6-2/TRBV6-3

CDR3 DNA: TGTGCCAGCAGCTTGGGGGTCTGGGGACAGGCCACAGATACGCAGTATTTT
CDR3 protein: CASSLGVWGQATDTQYF
clone size: many
D gene: TRBD1
J gene: TRBJ2-3
V gene: TRBV7-2

CDR3 DNA: TGTGCCAGCAGCAACCTCGGGGCCTACAATGAGCAGTTCTTC
CDR3 protein: CASSNLGAYNEQFF
clone size: NA
D gene: NA
J gene: TRBJ2-1
V gene: TRBV6-8

CDR3 DNA: TGTGCCAGCAGTCCTGGACTCACAGATACGCAGTATTTT
CDR3 protein: CASSPGLTDTQYF
clone size: NA
D gene: NA
J gene: TRBJ2-3
V gene: TRBV2

CDR3 DNA: TGTGCCAGCAGTTACTCCGGGACTCTCGGCGCCCACGAGCAGTACTTC
CDR3 protein: CASSYSGTLGAHEQYF
clone size: NA
D gene: NA
J gene: TRBJ2-7
V gene: TRBV6-5

CDR3 DNA: TGTGCCAGCCGGCAAGGGGACTCTGGGGCCAACGTCCTGACTTTC
CDR3 protein: CASRQGDSGANVLTF
clone size: many
D gene: NA
J gene: TRBJ2-6
V gene: TRBV7-2

CDR3 DNA: TGCGCCAGCAGCCAAGGAAGGACAGGGGCCTACACCATATATTTT
CDR3 protein: CASSQGRTGAYTIYF
clone size: NA
D gene: TRBD1
J gene: TRBJ1-3
V gene: TRBV4-1

CDR3 DNA: TGTGCCAGCAACGGGGGGGGGTCCTACAATGAGCAGTTCTTC
CDR3 protein: CASNGGGSYNEQFF
clone size: NA
D gene: TRBD2
J gene: TRBJ2-1
V gene: TRBV9

CDR3 DNA: TGTGCCAGCAGCCCTCGACAGGGGGAACGCACAGATACGCAGTATTTT
CDR3 protein: CASSPRQGERTDTQYF
clone size: few
D gene: TRBD1
J gene: TRBJ2-3
V gene: TRBV11-2

CDR3 DNA: TGTGCCAGTAGTATTAGGACCCTGGGGCCTGACAATGAGCAGTTCTTC
CDR3 protein: CASSIRTLGPDNEQFF
clone size: NA
D gene: NA
J gene: TRBJ2-1
V gene: TRBV19

CDR3 DNA: TGTGCCAGCTTCGGCACTGAAGCTTTCTTT
CDR3 protein: CASFGTEAFF
clone size: NA
D gene: NA
J gene: TRBJ1-1
V gene: TRBV25-1

CDR3 DNA: TGTGCCAGCAGCACCGGGACAGGGGGCCGAGATCTGTTTTTT
CDR3 protein: CASSTGTGGRDLFF
clone size: NA
D gene: TRBD1
J gene: TRBJ1-4
V gene: TRBV6-1

CDR3 DNA: TGTGCCAGTAGTATGGTGGGGACTAGCGGGGGGGCGTCTGAGCAGTTCTTC
CDR3 protein: CASSMVGTSGGASEQFF
clone size: NA
D gene: TRBD2
J gene: TRBJ2-1
V gene: TRBV19

CDR3 DNA: TGTGCCAGTAGTATAGACAGCTACAATGAGCAGTTCTTC
CDR3 protein: CASSIDSYNEQFF
clone size: few
D gene: NA
J gene: TRBJ2-1
V gene: TRBV19